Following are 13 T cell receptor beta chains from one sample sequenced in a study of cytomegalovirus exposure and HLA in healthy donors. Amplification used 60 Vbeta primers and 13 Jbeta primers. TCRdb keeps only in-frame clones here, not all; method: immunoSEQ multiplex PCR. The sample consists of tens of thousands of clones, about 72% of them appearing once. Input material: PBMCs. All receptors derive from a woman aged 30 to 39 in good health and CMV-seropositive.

CDR3 sequence reads: CASSGVAGAIYNEQFF. CDR3 DNA: TGTGCCAGTAGTGGTGTAGCGGGAGCAATATACAATGAGCAGTTCTTC. This chain connects TRBV19 to TRBJ2-1; 9 positions match TRBD2. This CDR3 contains 16 residues. In germline, CDR1 is LNHDA, CDR2 SQIVND (reference sequence). V gave up 5 bases and J gave up 4 bases; unmatched junction bases: 9. Using reference TRBV19 and TRBJ2-1 for the parts outside the CDR3, the full variable domain is DGGITQSPKYLFRKEGQNVTLSCEQNLNHDAMYWYRQDPGQGLRLIYYSQIVNDFQKGDIAEGYSVSREKKESFPLTVTSAQKNPTAFYLCASSGVAGAIYNEQFFGPGTRLTVL.

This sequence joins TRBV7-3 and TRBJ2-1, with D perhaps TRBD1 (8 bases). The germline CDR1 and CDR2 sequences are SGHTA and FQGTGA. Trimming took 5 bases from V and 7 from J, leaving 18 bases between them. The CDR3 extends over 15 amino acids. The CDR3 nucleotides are TGTGCCAGCAGCCCAGGGGGCTGGGAGGGTAATGAGCAGTTCTTC. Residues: CASSPGGWEGNEQFF.

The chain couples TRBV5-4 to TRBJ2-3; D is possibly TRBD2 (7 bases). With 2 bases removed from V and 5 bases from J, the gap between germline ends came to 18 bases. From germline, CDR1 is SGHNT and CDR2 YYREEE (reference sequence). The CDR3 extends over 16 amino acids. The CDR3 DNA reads TGTGCCAGCAGCTTCTTCGGCGGGGGCCGGGGAGATACGCAGTATTTT. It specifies CASSFFGGGRGDTQYF.

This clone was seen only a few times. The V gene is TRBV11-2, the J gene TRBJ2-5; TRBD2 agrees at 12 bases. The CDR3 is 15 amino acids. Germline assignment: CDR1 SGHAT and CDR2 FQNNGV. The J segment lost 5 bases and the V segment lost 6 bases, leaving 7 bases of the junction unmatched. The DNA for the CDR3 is TGTGCCAGCAGTCCTCTAGCGGGAGGGCCGGAGACCCAGTACTTC. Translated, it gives CASSPLAGGPETQYF.

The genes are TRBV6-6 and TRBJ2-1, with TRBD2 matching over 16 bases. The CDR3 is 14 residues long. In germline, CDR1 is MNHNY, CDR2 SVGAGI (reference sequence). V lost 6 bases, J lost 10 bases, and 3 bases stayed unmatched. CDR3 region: CASSSGLAGGEQFF. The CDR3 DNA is TGTGCCAGCAGCTCGGGACTAGCGGGGGGGGAGCAGTTCTTC.

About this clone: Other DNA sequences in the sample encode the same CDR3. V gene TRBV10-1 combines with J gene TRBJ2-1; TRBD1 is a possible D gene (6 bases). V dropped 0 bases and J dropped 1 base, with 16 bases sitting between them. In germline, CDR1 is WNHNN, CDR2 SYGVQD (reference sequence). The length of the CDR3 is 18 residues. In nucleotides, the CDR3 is TGCGCCAGCAGTGAGTCCGGGGCTGGGGGCGTATCCTACAATGAGCAGTTCTTC. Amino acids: CASSESGAGGVSYNEQFF.

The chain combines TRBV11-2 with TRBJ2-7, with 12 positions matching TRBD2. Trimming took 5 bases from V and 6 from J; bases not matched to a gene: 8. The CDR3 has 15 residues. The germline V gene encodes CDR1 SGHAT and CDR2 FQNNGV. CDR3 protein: CASSPGLAGYLEQYF. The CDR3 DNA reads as TGTGCCAGCAGCCCCGGACTAGCGGGATACCTCGAGCAGTACTTC.

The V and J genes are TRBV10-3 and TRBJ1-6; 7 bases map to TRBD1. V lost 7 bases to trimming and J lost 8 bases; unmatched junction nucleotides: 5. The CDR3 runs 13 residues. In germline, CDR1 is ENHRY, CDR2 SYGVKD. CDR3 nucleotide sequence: TGTGCCATCACGGAGCAGGGGGATTCACCCCTCCACTTT. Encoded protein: CAITEQGDSPLHF.

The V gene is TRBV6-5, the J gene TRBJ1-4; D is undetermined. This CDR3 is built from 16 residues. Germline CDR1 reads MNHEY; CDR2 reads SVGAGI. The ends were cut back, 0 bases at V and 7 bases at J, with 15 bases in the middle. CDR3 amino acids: CASSYSGQHGGEKLFF. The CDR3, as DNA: TGTGCCAGCAGTTACTCAGGGCAGCACGGAGGTGAAAAACTGTTTTTT.

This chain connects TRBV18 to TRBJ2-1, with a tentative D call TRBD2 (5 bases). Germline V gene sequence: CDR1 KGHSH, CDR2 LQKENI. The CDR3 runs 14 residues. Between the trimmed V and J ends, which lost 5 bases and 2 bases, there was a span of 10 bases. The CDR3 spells CASSTAEAYNEQFF. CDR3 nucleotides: TGTGCCAGCTCAACGGCGGAGGCCTACAATGAGCAGTTCTTC.

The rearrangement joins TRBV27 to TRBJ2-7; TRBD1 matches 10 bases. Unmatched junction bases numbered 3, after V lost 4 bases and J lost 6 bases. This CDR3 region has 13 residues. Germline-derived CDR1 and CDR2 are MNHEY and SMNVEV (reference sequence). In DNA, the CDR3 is TGTGCCAGCAGTTGGGACAGGGGAGGCGAGCAGTACTTC. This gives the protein CASSWDRGGEQYF.

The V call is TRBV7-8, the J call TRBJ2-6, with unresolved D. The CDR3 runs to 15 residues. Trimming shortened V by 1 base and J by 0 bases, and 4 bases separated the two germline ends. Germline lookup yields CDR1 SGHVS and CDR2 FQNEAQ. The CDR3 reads CASSLGHSGANVLTF. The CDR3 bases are TGTGCCAGCAGCTTAGGGCACTCTGGGGCCAACGTCCTGACTTTC.

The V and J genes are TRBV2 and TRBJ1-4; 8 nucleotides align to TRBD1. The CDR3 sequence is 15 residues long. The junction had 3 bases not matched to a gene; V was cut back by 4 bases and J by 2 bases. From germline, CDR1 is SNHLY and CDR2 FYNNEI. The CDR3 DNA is TGTGCCAGCAGTGGGCAGGGGGCGACTAATGAAAAACTGTTTTTT. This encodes CASSGQGATNEKLFF.